Each of the 30 T cell receptor beta chains below was sequenced from the same sample in a study of early T cells in non-severe SARS-CoV-2 infection. From the 5' RACE reads, TCRdb called clonotypes with MiXCR, one entry per CDR3 protein. Among roughly 51,000 distinct CDR3 sequences, 7% to 9% were seen once, and the ten largest hold about 5.3%. The specimen was whole blood. These receptors originate from an adult who was a healthcare worker with PCR-confirmed SARS-CoV-2 infection or an uninfected control (not recorded which).

The CDR3 sequence is CASSSQRTMNTGELFF. The CDR3 bases are TGTGCCAGCAGTTCACAAAGGACTATGAACACCGGGGAGCTGTTTTTT. The V and J genes are TRBV2 and TRBJ2-2, with D possibly matching TRBD2 (6 bases). CDR3 length equals 16 residues. CDR1 is SNHLY and CDR2 is FYNNEI in the germline V gene. V lost 5 bases and J 1 base, leaving 14 bases between the germline ends.

This clonotype was detected ten times or more. The V and J genes are TRBV28 and TRBJ2-7; 9 bases map to TRBD1. Per germline, CDR1 MDHEN and CDR2 SYDVKM. This CDR3 spans 15 amino acids. With V trimmed by 3 bases and J by 3 bases, 6 bases remained unmatched. In nucleotides, the CDR3 is TGTGCCAGCAGTTTCTCGGGGACAGGGAACTACGAGCAGTACTTC. Encoded protein: CASSFSGTGNYEQYF.

This clonotype was recorded at least ten times. This chain links TRBV3-1 with TRBJ2-7; D may be TRBD1 or TRBD2 (5 bases each). Trimming left V 1 base short and J 7 bases short, with 14 bases between. The V gene's germline CDR1 is LGHDT and CDR2 YNNKEL (reference sequence). The CDR3 runs to 14 residues. The CDR3 is CASSQGGTAREQYF. The CDR3 DNA sequence: TGTGCCAGCAGCCAAGGAGGGACCGCGAGGGAGCAGTACTTC.

This clonotype was counted at least ten times. The V gene is TRBV20-1, the J gene TRBJ1-2; perhaps TRBD1 as D (6 bases). V lost 3 bases to trimming and J lost 2 bases, with 10 bases between them. Germline loops: CDR1 DFQATT, CDR2 SNEGSKA (reference sequence). The CDR3 runs to 13 residues. CDR3 region: CSARGAGNYGYTF. CDR3 DNA: TGCAGTGCTAGGGGGGCGGGGAACTATGGCTACACCTTC.

This clonotype has more than one count but fewer than ten. The chain employs TRBV24-1 and TRBJ2-2; D unresolved. The ends were cut back, 4 bases at V and 7 bases at J, with 6 bases in the middle. The CDR3 is made up of 12 amino acids. From germline, CDR1 is KGHDR and CDR2 SFDVKD. CDR3 protein: CATSETYGELFF. CDR3 sequence (DNA): TGTGCCACCAGTGAAACATACGGGGAGCTGTTTTTT.

The rearrangement uses TRBV7-9 and TRBJ2-3, with 8 bases aligning to TRBD2. The V segment lost 7 bases and the J segment 6 bases; nucleotides outside the gene matches: 9. Germline V lookup: CDR1 SEHNR, CDR2 FQNEAQ (reference sequence). The CDR3 consists of 14 residues. The CDR3 DNA reads as TGTGCCAGCAAATACGGGAGCGGGGGTGATACGCAGTATTTT. This encodes CASKYGSGGDTQYF.

This clonotype was seen at least ten times. This chain joins TRBV20-1 and TRBJ2-2; 8 bases line up with TRBD2. The CDR3 consists of 15 residues. CDR1 is DFQATT and CDR2 is SNEGSKA in the germline V gene (reference sequence). V lost 1 base and J lost 5; bases outside the gene matches: 6. The CDR3 nucleotides are TGCAGTGCTAGAGCCGGGACTAGGGGGACCGGGGAGCTGTTTTTT. Protein sequence: CSARAGTRGTGELFF.

This clonotype was seen repeatedly, ten times or more. The chain employs TRBV7-9 and TRBJ2-3; TRBD2 aligns across 11 bases. J lost 6 bases, V lost 3 bases, and 8 bases had no gene match. Germline-derived CDR1 and CDR2 are SEHNR and FQNEAQ (reference sequence). The CDR3 length is 16 residues. CDR3 amino acids: CASSFGTSGRADTQYF. Written as DNA, the CDR3 is TGTGCCAGCAGCTTTGGGACTAGCGGTAGAGCGGATACGCAGTATTTT. Drawing the rest from reference TRBV7-9 and TRBJ2-3, the complete variable domain is DTGVSQNPRHKITKRGQNVTFRCDPISEHNRLYWYRQTLGQGPEFLTYFQNEAQLEKSRLLSDRFSAERPKGSFSTLEIQRTEQGDSAMYLCASSFGTSGRADTQYFGPGTRLTVL.

This clonotype has ten or more counts. This chain links TRBV9 with TRBJ2-2; 7 bases are shared with TRBD1. After removal of 0 bases from V and 3 bases from J, the junction contained 2 bases not matched to a gene. CDR3 length: 15 residues. The germline V gene encodes CDR1 SGDLS and CDR2 YYNGEE. CDR3 region: CASSVGGGHTGELFF. The CDR3 coding sequence is TGTGCCAGCAGCGTAGGAGGGGGCCACACCGGGGAGCTGTTTTTT.

The table lists this clonotype with a few counts. V and J are TRBV5-1 and TRBJ1-1; 12 bases match TRBD1. The germline V gene encodes CDR1 SGHRS and CDR2 YFSETQ. CDR3 length: 16 amino acids. V shed 6 bases and J 4 bases; nucleotides not matched to a gene: 10. CDR3 coding DNA: TGCGCCAGCATTCCGGGACAGGGGGCTGGAGGCACTGAAGCTTTCTTT. This sequence encodes CASIPGQGAGGTEAFF.

The gene calls are TRBV6-6 and TRBJ1-2, with 7 bases identical to TRBD1. V trimming: 6 bases; J trimming: 4 bases; junction bases outside the gene matches: 14. Germline V gene lookup returns CDR1 MNHNY and CDR2 SVGAGI (reference sequence). This CDR3 has 16 residues. The DNA of the CDR3 is TGTGCCAGCAGACGGGACAGCGGGACACCCCTCTATGGCTACACCTTC. It yields the protein CASRRDSGTPLYGYTF.

This clonotype was found a few times. The V call is TRBV4-3, the J call TRBJ2-1; no firm D call. V lost 0 bases and J 10 bases, leaving 10 bases between the germline ends. The CDR3 runs to 13 residues. Germline V gene lookup returns CDR1 LGHNA and CDR2 YSLEER. DNA of the CDR3: TGCGCCAGCAGCCAAGAGAGCCCCCCCGAGCAGTTCTTC. It specifies CASSQESPPEQFF.

About this clonotype: Possible read error: a much larger clone is one base away. V gene TRBV20-1 combines with J gene TRBJ1-6, with a weak D call TRBD1 (6 bases). With 6 bases removed from V and 5 bases from J, the gap between germline ends came to 14 bases. There are 14 residues in the CDR3. The V gene's germline CDR1 is DFQATT and CDR2 SNEGSKA (reference sequence). For the CDR3, the DNA is TGCAGTGCCGGGACATTGACCGATAATTCACCCCTCCACTTT. Protein: CSAGTLTDNSPLHF.

This clonotype has just a few counts. The chain carries TRBV5-6 and TRBJ2-7; the match to TRBD1 covers 10 bases. The V segment lost 4 bases and the J segment 3 bases; nucleotides outside the gene matches: 7. The length of the CDR3 is 15 residues. The germline V gene encodes CDR1 SGHDT and CDR2 YYEEEE. The CDR3 protein is CASSPRQGAFYEQYF. CDR3 DNA sequence: TGTGCCAGCAGCCCGAGACAGGGGGCTTTCTACGAGCAGTACTTC.

This clonotype was found a few times. This chain joins TRBV28 and TRBJ2-3; D is unresolved. Trimming removed 10 bases at V and 0 bases at J, with 8 bases between. Germline V gene data show CDR1 as MDHEN and CDR2 as SYDVKM. The CDR3 sequence is 12 residues long. CDR3 coding DNA: TGTGCCACCCAAGATAGCACAGATACGCAGTATTTT. Its protein is CATQDSTDTQYF.

The chain combines TRBV28 with TRBJ2-2; 12 bases line up with TRBD2. The CDR3 is made up of 14 amino acids. V dropped 8 bases and J dropped 4; count of bases not matched to a gene: 2. The germline CDR1 and CDR2 sequences are MDHEN and SYDVKM. The DNA for the CDR3 is TGTGCCAGCGGACTAGCGGGGAGCACCGGGGAGCTGTTTTTT. As protein: CASGLAGSTGELFF.

The gene calls are TRBV27 and TRBJ2-7, with 9 bases lining up with TRBD2. V was clipped by 5 bases and J by 3 bases; unmatched bases: 8. Looked up from germline, CDR1 is MNHEY and CDR2 is SMNVEV (reference sequence). The CDR3 is 15 residues long. Here the CDR3 DNA reads TGTGCCAGCAGTCCAAGTCTAGCGGGGAACTACGAGCAGTACTTC. Translation: CASSPSLAGNYEQYF.

This rearrangement joins TRBV19 to TRBJ2-2; 7 bases are a match to TRBD1. J gave up 4 bases and V 7 bases, and 6 bases lay outside the gene matches. The CDR3 runs to 14 residues. CDR1 is LNHDA, CDR2 SQIVND, per germline (reference sequence). The CDR3 protein is CASIRQGTTGELFF. The CDR3 DNA reads TGTGCCAGTATTCGACAGGGTACCACCGGGGAGCTGTTTTTT.

In DNA form, the CDR3 reads TGTGCCATCAGTGTTTCGCCCGGGACAGGTACCTACGAGCAGTACTTC. Translated: CAISVSPGTGTYEQYF. The chain uses TRBV10-3 and TRBJ2-7, with 8 bases aligning to TRBD1. V lost 4 bases, J lost 2 bases, and 10 bases stayed unmatched. The V gene's germline CDR1 is ENHRY and CDR2 SYGVKD. CDR3 size: 16 residues.

This clonotype was seen more than once but under ten times. Here the CDR3 reads CASSLINEQFF. CDR3 bases: TGTGCCAGCAGCTTAATCAATGAGCAGTTCTTC. This chain joins TRBV5-6 and TRBJ2-1; D ambiguous. The V gene's germline CDR1 is SGHDT and CDR2 YYEEEE. Deletions cut 2 bases from V and 6 bases from J, with 3 bases between. The CDR3 consists of 11 residues. Full variable domain (remainder filled in from reference TRBV5-6 and TRBJ2-1): DAGVTQSPTHLIKTRGQQVTLRCSPKSGHDTVSWYQQALGQGPQFIFQYYEEEERQRGNFPDRFSGHQFPNYSSELNVNALLLGDSALYLCASSLINEQFFGPGTRLTVL.

The table lists this clonotype with a few counts. It may be a read error: a sequence one base away is much more abundant. The chain uses TRBV7-4 and TRBJ1-1; 8 positions match TRBD1. CDR1 is SGHVT and CDR2 is SQSDAQ in the germline V gene. The CDR3 is 17 residues long. J lost 2 bases, V lost 1 base, and 9 bases had no gene match. The CDR3 spells CASSLGGTGIINTEAFF. The CDR3 DNA sequence: TGTGCCAGCAGCTTAGGAGGGACAGGAATCATAAACACTGAAGCTTTCTTT.

This chain links TRBV11-2 with TRBJ2-7; TRBD1 matches at 7 bases. Germline trimming cut 4 bases from V and 2 bases from J; bases unmatched to any gene: 5. The CDR3 runs 14 residues. CDR1 and CDR2 from the germline V gene are SGHAT and FQNNGV. CDR3 nucleotide sequence: TGTGCCAGCAGCTATGGGGGACAGCCCTACGAGCAGTACTTC. It yields the protein CASSYGGQPYEQYF.

V usage is TRBV7-9 and J usage is TRBJ2-7, with D maybe TRBD1 (5 bases). The CDR3 extends over 14 amino acids. Trimming pared 1 base from V and 3 bases from J, leaving 10 bases between. Germline CDR1 and CDR2: SEHNR and FQNEAQ (reference sequence). CDR3 sequence: CASSLETVHYEQYF. CDR3 in DNA: TGTGCCAGCAGCTTAGAGACAGTCCACTACGAGCAGTACTTC.

This clonotype has a count of ten or more. The chain links TRBV28 to TRBJ2-7; a weak D match, TRBD1 (5 bases). The germline V and J ends were trimmed by 2 bases and 5 bases, with 7 bases remaining between them. The length of the CDR3 is 12 residues. CDR1 and CDR2 from the germline V gene are MDHEN and SYDVKM. The CDR3 sequence: CASSLRGHEQYF. The CDR3 bases are TGTGCCAGCAGTTTAAGGGGCCACGAGCAGTACTTC.

The chain carries TRBV24-1 and TRBJ2-1, with TRBD1 identical over 9 bases. This CDR3 region has 13 residues. Per germline, CDR1 KGHDR and CDR2 SFDVKD. J gave up 6 bases and V 5 bases, and 1 base lay outside the gene matches. The CDR3 loop reads CATSGGQGNEQFF. CDR3 nucleotides: TGTGCCACCAGTGGGGGACAGGGCAATGAGCAGTTCTTC.

This clonotype turned up a few times. CDR3 sequence: CASSIGVSDTQYF. The DNA of the CDR3 is TGTGCCAGTAGTATCGGGGTCTCTGATACGCAGTATTTT. The chain uses TRBV19 and TRBJ2-3, with D maybe TRBD2 (5 bases). V was clipped by 3 bases and J by 6 bases, with 10 bases between them. The CDR3 is made up of 13 amino acids. Germline V gene lookup returns CDR1 LNHDA and CDR2 SQIVND (reference sequence).

This clonotype was seen at least ten times. The chain is built from TRBV28 and TRBJ2-7; D gene uncertain. This CDR3 is built from 11 residues. The V gene's germline CDR1 is MDHEN and CDR2 SYDVKM. Trimming stripped 3 bases from V and 5 bases from J, with 5 bases between. The CDR3: CASSLRNEQYF. As DNA, the CDR3 is TGTGCCAGCAGTTTGAGGAACGAGCAGTACTTC. Filled out from reference TRBV28 and TRBJ2-7, the complete variable domain reads DVKVTQSSRYLVKRTGEKVFLECVQDMDHENMFWYRQDPGLGLRLIYFSYDVKMKEKGDIPEGYSVSREKKERFSLILESASTNQTSMYLCASSLRNEQYFGPGTRLTVT.

In this sample, this clonotype turned up once. A much larger clone is a single base away; this may be a read error. The rearrangement uses TRBV12-3 or TRBV12-4 and TRBJ1-4; unclear D gene. This CDR3 region has 15 residues. Trimming left V 6 bases short and J 5 bases short, with 16 bases between. The CDR3 bases are TGTGCCAGCAGAGGACGCGAGACTGGGAATGAAAAACTGTTTTTT. Protein: CASRGRETGNEKLFF.

This clonotype was detected only a few times. The rearrangement joins TRBV4-1 to TRBJ2-1; TRBD1 aligns across 8 bases. This CDR3 comprises 19 residues. Germline CDR1 reads MGHRA; CDR2 reads YSYEKL. V lost 0 bases to trimming and J lost 7 bases; unmatched junction nucleotides: 17. The CDR3 coding sequence is TGCGCCAGCAGCCAAGAAACTCCCCTCGGACAGGGCGTGTTAAATGAGCAGTTCTTC. This translates into CASSQETPLGQGVLNEQFF.

There are many counts of this clonotype. V is TRBV6-2 or TRBV6-3 and J is TRBJ2-7, with D unclear. Germline V lookup: CDR1 MNHEY, CDR2 SVGEGT. The CDR3 runs to 15 residues. The germline V and J ends were trimmed by 4 bases and 4 bases, with 17 bases remaining between them. The chain's CDR3 is CASSSPDKMLYEQYF. DNA for the CDR3: TGTGCCAGCAGTTCTCCTGACAAGATGTTGTACGAGCAGTACTTC.